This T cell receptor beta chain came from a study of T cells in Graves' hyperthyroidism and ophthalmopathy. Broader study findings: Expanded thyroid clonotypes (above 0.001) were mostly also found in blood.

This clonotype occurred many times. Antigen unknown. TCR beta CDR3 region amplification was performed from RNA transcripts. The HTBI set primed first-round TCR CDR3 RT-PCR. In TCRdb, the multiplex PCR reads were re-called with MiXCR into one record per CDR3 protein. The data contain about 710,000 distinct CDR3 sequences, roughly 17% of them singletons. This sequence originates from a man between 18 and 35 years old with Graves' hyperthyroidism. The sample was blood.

This CDR3 reads CASSHPGQGKETQYF. The CDR3 nucleotides are TGTGCCAGCAGCCACCCGGGACAGGGAAAAGAGACCCAGTACTTC. The V call is TRBV6-1, the J call TRBJ2-5, with 9 bases aligning to TRBD1. Looked up from germline, CDR1 is MNHNS and CDR2 is SASEGT. V shed 6 bases and J 3 bases; nucleotides not matched to a gene: 8. This CDR3 comprises 15 residues.